These T cell receptor beta chains were read from a single sample in a study of cytomegalovirus exposure and HLA in healthy donors. The data were produced by immunoSEQ multiplex PCR, yet TCRdb's version contains in-frame clones alone and is incomplete. This table holds more than 200,000 clones, about three quarters found once. Sequenced input: PBMCs. The receptors shown here come from a male donor in good health and CMV-seronegative. Both conserved end residues are part of each CDR3. The D gene is left open where the match is weak. Clone sizes are given selectively: once, few, many, or a class where the clone is expanded.

v_call: TRBV29-1
j_call: TRBJ1-1
d_call: NA
clone_size: NA
cdr3_nt: TGCAGCGTTACCCAACAGGGGAACACTGAAGCTTTCTTT
cdr3_aa: CSVTQQGNTEAFF

v_call: TRBV6-5
j_call: TRBJ2-7
d_call: TRBD2
clone_size: once
cdr3_nt: TGTGCCAGCAGTTACTTCGGCGGGAGAACCTACGAGCAGTACTTC
cdr3_aa: CASSYFGGRTYEQYF

v_call: TRBV19
j_call: TRBJ2-7
d_call: TRBD1
clone_size: NA
cdr3_nt: TGTGCCAGTAGTCCAGGGGGATACGAGCAGTACTTC
cdr3_aa: CASSPGGYEQYF

v_call: TRBV7-2
j_call: TRBJ1-2
d_call: TRBD1
clone_size: NA
cdr3_nt: TGTGCCAGCAGCTTGAAGTACAGGGGAAGTGGCTACACCTTC
cdr3_aa: CASSLKYRGSGYTF

v_call: TRBV28
j_call: TRBJ1-2
d_call: TRBD1
clone_size: NA
cdr3_nt: TGTGCCAGCAGCTCACCGGGACAGGGGTCTAACTATGGCTACACCTTC
cdr3_aa: CASSSPGQGSNYGYTF

v_call: TRBV1
j_call: TRBJ1-5
d_call: NA
clone_size: few
cdr3_nt: TGCACCAGCAGCCAAGATTTAAGTCAGGGGCAGGAGAGCAATCAGCCCCAGCATTTT
cdr3_aa: CTSSQDLSQGQESNQPQHF

v_call: TRBV27
j_call: TRBJ2-7
d_call: TRBD1
clone_size: few
cdr3_nt: TGTGCCAGCAGTTCAGGGGGCAGGGGCTACGAGCAGTACTTC
cdr3_aa: CASSSGGRGYEQYF

v_call: TRBV9
j_call: TRBJ1-3
d_call: NA
clone_size: NA
cdr3_nt: TGTGCCAGCAGGAAGACAGGCTCTGGAAACACCATATATTTT
cdr3_aa: CASRKTGSGNTIYF

v_call: TRBV7-3
j_call: TRBJ1-1
d_call: NA
clone_size: NA
cdr3_nt: TGTGCCAGCAGCCTGGGCCAGGGCTCGAGCACTGAAGCTTTCTTT
cdr3_aa: CASSLGQGSSTEAFF

v_call: TRBV29-1
j_call: TRBJ1-1
d_call: TRBD1
clone_size: NA
cdr3_nt: TGCAGCGTTCTGGGGACAGCGAACACTGAAGCTTTCTTT
cdr3_aa: CSVLGTANTEAFF

v_call: TRBV18
j_call: TRBJ1-1
d_call: NA
clone_size: NA
cdr3_nt: TGTGCCAGCTCACCACGGAAGGGGTCAGGTGAAGCTTTCTTT
cdr3_aa: CASSPRKGSGEAFF

v_call: TRBV4-2
j_call: TRBJ1-2
d_call: NA
clone_size: NA
cdr3_nt: TGTGCCAGCAGCCGGACCCAGGGCGATGGCTACACCTTC
cdr3_aa: CASSRTQGDGYTF

v_call: TRBV5-1
j_call: TRBJ1-4
d_call: NA
clone_size: few
cdr3_nt: TGCGCCAGCAGCTTGACAGGGAGAGAGGCTAATGAAAAACTGTTTTTT
cdr3_aa: CASSLTGREANEKLFF

v_call: TRBV28
j_call: TRBJ2-6
d_call: TRBD2
clone_size: NA
cdr3_nt: TGTGCCAGCAGTTTACACGGGGGGATTCCTGGGGCCAACGTCCTGACTTTC
cdr3_aa: CASSLHGGIPGANVLTF

v_call: TRBV11-2
j_call: TRBJ2-3
d_call: TRBD2
clone_size: NA
cdr3_nt: TGTGCCAGCAGTCAGGTCGAGCGGGGGGGCACAGATACGCAGTATTTT
cdr3_aa: CASSQVERGGTDTQYF

v_call: TRBV7-2
j_call: TRBJ1-6
d_call: TRBD1
clone_size: NA
cdr3_nt: TGTGCCAGCAGCCTTCCCCATACAGGGGGCCGTTCACCCCTCCACTTT
cdr3_aa: CASSLPHTGGRSPLHF

v_call: TRBV5-1
j_call: TRBJ2-1
d_call: TRBD1
clone_size: NA
cdr3_nt: TGCGCCAGCAGCTTGGCCGGGACAGGGGACTACAATGAGCAGTTCTTC
cdr3_aa: CASSLAGTGDYNEQFF

v_call: TRBV7-6
j_call: TRBJ1-1
d_call: TRBD1
clone_size: NA
cdr3_nt: TGTGCCAGCAGCTTCCTGACAGGGGAAATGAACACTGAAGCTTTCTTT
cdr3_aa: CASSFLTGEMNTEAFF

v_call: TRBV20-1
j_call: TRBJ2-7
d_call: NA
clone_size: NA
cdr3_nt: TGCAGTGCTAGCAGGGGCGAGCAGTACTTC
cdr3_aa: CSASRGEQYF

v_call: TRBV27
j_call: TRBJ2-1
d_call: TRBD2
clone_size: NA
cdr3_nt: TGTGCCAGCAGTTCCGGGACTAGCGGGGGGAATGAGCAGTTCTTC
cdr3_aa: CASSSGTSGGNEQFF

v_call: TRBV14
j_call: TRBJ1-1
d_call: TRBD1
clone_size: NA
cdr3_nt: TGTGCCAGCAGCCAAACGATCGGGACAGGCCGCATCATGAACACTGAAGCTTTCTTT
cdr3_aa: CASSQTIGTGRIMNTEAFF

v_call: TRBV7-9
j_call: TRBJ1-1
d_call: NA
clone_size: NA
cdr3_nt: TGTGCCAGCAGCTTCGCGGACACTGAAGCTTTCTTT
cdr3_aa: CASSFADTEAFF

v_call: TRBV30
j_call: TRBJ1-2
d_call: NA
clone_size: few
cdr3_nt: TGTGCCTGGAACTCCCGGACTGGCTCTGGTGGCTACACCTTC
cdr3_aa: CAWNSRTGSGGYTF

v_call: TRBV30
j_call: TRBJ2-1
d_call: NA
clone_size: NA
cdr3_nt: TGTGCCTGGAACTTCGTCGCGGGCAATGAGCAGTTCTTC
cdr3_aa: CAWNFVAGNEQFF

v_call: TRBV10-3
j_call: TRBJ1-1
d_call: NA
clone_size: NA
cdr3_nt: TGTGCCATCAGTGAGTCGGGGAGGGGTGTCACTGAAGCTTTCTTT
cdr3_aa: CAISESGRGVTEAFF

v_call: TRBV27
j_call: TRBJ1-4
d_call: NA
clone_size: NA
cdr3_nt: TGTGCCAGCAAGAAAGCGAGGGGGTCGTATGAAAAACTGTTTTTT
cdr3_aa: CASKKARGSYEKLFF

v_call: TRBV18
j_call: TRBJ2-7
d_call: NA
clone_size: NA
cdr3_nt: TGTGCCAGCTCACCACCGGGTGGGAGTTCCTACGAGCAGTACTTC
cdr3_aa: CASSPPGGSSYEQYF

v_call: TRBV27
j_call: TRBJ2-7
d_call: NA
clone_size: once
cdr3_nt: TGTGCCAGCAGTGCGGGACGGATTAAATACGAGCAGTACTTC
cdr3_aa: CASSAGRIKYEQYF

v_call: TRBV30
j_call: TRBJ2-3
d_call: NA
clone_size: NA
cdr3_nt: TGTGCCTGGATGGGACATCGCTCGGATACGCAGTATTTT
cdr3_aa: CAWMGHRSDTQYF

v_call: TRBV2
j_call: TRBJ2-7
d_call: NA
clone_size: NA
cdr3_nt: TGTGCCAGCAGGGAAGGTCTCTACGAGCAGTACTTC
cdr3_aa: CASREGLYEQYF

v_call: TRBV28
j_call: TRBJ2-7
d_call: NA
clone_size: few
cdr3_nt: TGTGCCAGCAGTCACTTGGACGAGCAGTACTTC
cdr3_aa: CASSHLDEQYF

v_call: TRBV6-5
j_call: TRBJ1-5
d_call: TRBD1
clone_size: NA
cdr3_nt: TGTGCCAGCAGTTACGCCAGGGGGAGCAATCAGCCCCAGCATTTT
cdr3_aa: CASSYARGSNQPQHF

v_call: TRBV6-5
j_call: TRBJ1-1
d_call: TRBD1
clone_size: NA
cdr3_nt: TGTGCCAGCAGTTACTCAGGAGGGGGCGGCGGAGCTTTCTTT
cdr3_aa: CASSYSGGGGGAFF

v_call: TRBV18
j_call: TRBJ2-7
d_call: TRBD1
clone_size: NA
cdr3_nt: TGTGCCAGCTCACCCTTATTCCCCTCTCCTGGACAGGGGGCTGGAGAGCAGTACTTC
cdr3_aa: CASSPLFPSPGQGAGEQYF

v_call: TRBV7-3
j_call: TRBJ2-1
d_call: TRBD1
clone_size: NA
cdr3_nt: TGTGCCAGCAGCTTAAGGCAGGGGGTTAATGAGCAGTTCTTC
cdr3_aa: CASSLRQGVNEQFF

v_call: TRBV29-1
j_call: TRBJ1-5
d_call: NA
clone_size: few
cdr3_nt: TGCAGCGTTGAAACTACAGGTGACAGCAATCAGCCCCAGCATTTT
cdr3_aa: CSVETTGDSNQPQHF

v_call: TRBV6-4
j_call: TRBJ2-3
d_call: TRBD1
clone_size: NA
cdr3_nt: TGTGCCAGCAGTTACCGGGACAGGGCCACAGATACGCAGTATTTT
cdr3_aa: CASSYRDRATDTQYF

v_call: TRBV9
j_call: TRBJ2-1
d_call: TRBD2
clone_size: once
cdr3_nt: TGTGCCAGCAGCCTCCCCGAGGCGGGGGGGGCCTACAATGAGCAGTTCTTC
cdr3_aa: CASSLPEAGGAYNEQFF

v_call: TRBV18
j_call: TRBJ1-1
d_call: NA
clone_size: NA
cdr3_nt: TGTGCCAGCTCACCAACAGGGAGGGACACTGAAGCTTTCTTT
cdr3_aa: CASSPTGRDTEAFF

v_call: TRBV5-6
j_call: TRBJ2-1
d_call: NA
clone_size: NA
cdr3_nt: TGTGCCAGCAGCTACTCAGGGGTAGGCTACAATGAGCAGTTCTTC
cdr3_aa: CASSYSGVGYNEQFF

v_call: TRBV6-4
j_call: TRBJ1-2
d_call: NA
clone_size: NA
cdr3_nt: TGTGCCAGCAGTGACCCGGACGAACAGGGATACTATGGCTACACCTTC
cdr3_aa: CASSDPDEQGYYGYTF

v_call: TRBV5-1
j_call: TRBJ2-7
d_call: TRBD1
clone_size: NA
cdr3_nt: TGCGCCAGCAGCTTGACAGGGGAAGTCACCGAGCAGTACTTC
cdr3_aa: CASSLTGEVTEQYF

v_call: TRBV5-1
j_call: TRBJ1-1
d_call: NA
clone_size: few
cdr3_nt: TGCGCCAGCATTCCCGAGGACAGTATGAACACTGAAGCTTTCTTT
cdr3_aa: CASIPEDSMNTEAFF

v_call: TRBV7-6
j_call: TRBJ2-3
d_call: NA
clone_size: NA
cdr3_nt: TGTGCCAGCAGCTTAGACCGCCTTTTTAGCGGTTCTAGCACAGATACGCAGTATTTT
cdr3_aa: CASSLDRLFSGSSTDTQYF

v_call: TRBV5-1
j_call: TRBJ1-1
d_call: NA
clone_size: NA
cdr3_nt: TGCGCCAGCAGTAGGCGGGGGGTAGATACTGAAGCTTTCTTT
cdr3_aa: CASSRRGVDTEAFF

v_call: TRBV13
j_call: TRBJ2-7
d_call: NA
clone_size: NA
cdr3_nt: TGTGCCAGCAGCCTAGACAGGACCTACGAGCAGTACTTC
cdr3_aa: CASSLDRTYEQYF

v_call: TRBV19
j_call: TRBJ2-7
d_call: TRBD1
clone_size: few
cdr3_nt: TGTGCCAGTAGTACCACAGGGGTCTACGAGCAGTACTTC
cdr3_aa: CASSTTGVYEQYF

v_call: TRBV7-9
j_call: TRBJ1-3
d_call: TRBD1
clone_size: NA
cdr3_nt: TGTGCCAGCAGCCAATCCCGACAGGGTCGCTCTGGAAACACCATATATTTT
cdr3_aa: CASSQSRQGRSGNTIYF

v_call: TRBV7-9
j_call: TRBJ2-2
d_call: NA
clone_size: NA
cdr3_nt: TGTGCCAGCAGCCCAACAGACCGGCCAGACACCGGGGAGCTGTTTTTT
cdr3_aa: CASSPTDRPDTGELFF

v_call: TRBV4-3
j_call: TRBJ1-4
d_call: NA
clone_size: NA
cdr3_nt: TGCGCCAGCAGGCAGATGACATCAACTAATGAAAAACTGTTTTTT
cdr3_aa: CASRQMTSTNEKLFF

v_call: TRBV19
j_call: TRBJ1-2
d_call: TRBD1
clone_size: NA
cdr3_nt: TGTGCCACGACGGCATGGGGGGCGGGACAGAACTATGGCTACACCTTC
cdr3_aa: CATTAWGAGQNYGYTF

v_call: TRBV5-1
j_call: TRBJ1-4
d_call: NA
clone_size: NA
cdr3_nt: TGCGCCAGCAGCTTGGAAGGGGCAACTAATGAAAAACTGTTTTTT
cdr3_aa: CASSLEGATNEKLFF

v_call: TRBV7-9
j_call: TRBJ2-5
d_call: TRBD2
clone_size: NA
cdr3_nt: TGTGCCAGCAGCTACCCGAGTGGCAGCGGGGGACAGACCCAGTACTTC
cdr3_aa: CASSYPSGSGGQTQYF

v_call: TRBV29-1
j_call: TRBJ2-7
d_call: NA
clone_size: NA
cdr3_nt: TGCAGCGTCGTGGACAGCTCCTACGAGCAGTACTTC
cdr3_aa: CSVVDSSYEQYF

v_call: TRBV18
j_call: TRBJ1-5
d_call: NA
clone_size: NA
cdr3_nt: TGTGCCAGCTCACCATTTGCGCCGGGGGGCAATCAGCCCCAGCATTTT
cdr3_aa: CASSPFAPGGNQPQHF

v_call: TRBV30
j_call: TRBJ1-1
d_call: NA
clone_size: NA
cdr3_nt: TGTGCCTGGAACAGAGACACTGAAGCTTTCTTT
cdr3_aa: CAWNRDTEAFF

v_call: TRBV13
j_call: TRBJ2-1
d_call: TRBD2
clone_size: once
cdr3_nt: TGTGCCAGCAGCCTGGGACTAGCGGGAATCTTCGGTGAGCAGTTCTTC
cdr3_aa: CASSLGLAGIFGEQFF